A single sample is the source of the 26 T cell receptor beta chains below, sequenced in a study of molecular identifiers for immune sequencing clone quantification. TCRdb redid the calling of the PCR reads with MiXCR, one entry per CDR3 protein. This sample has approximately 630,000 distinct CDR3 sequences, with 25% found just once. The sample taken for sequencing was naive CD8+ T cells from blood, with Jurkat cell RNA spiked in. Documented subset: FACS-sorted CD8+CD4-CCR7+CD45RA+ naive T cells. The receptors derive from a human donor in good health. Some libraries in this study had Jurkat cell RNA spiked in.

This clonotype showed up just a few times. The chain joins TRBV13 to TRBJ2-5; D may be TRBD1 (6 bases). Germline CDR1 and CDR2: PRHDT and FYEKMQ (reference sequence). The CDR3 totals 15 residues. Trimming left V 4 bases short and J 2 bases short, with 14 bases between. CDR3: CASSSNPTGQETQYF. The CDR3 DNA is TGTGCCAGCAGCTCCAACCCTACAGGGCAAGAGACCCAGTACTTC.

This clonotype has a count of ten or more. The chain is built from TRBV28 and TRBJ2-3, with a weak D call TRBD2 (6 bases). From germline, CDR1 is MDHEN and CDR2 SYDVKM. V was trimmed by 4 bases and J by 5 bases, leaving 16 bases between them. This CDR3 has 15 amino acids. CDR3 sequence (DNA): TGTGCCAGCAGTTGGGCTAGCGATATTGTAGATACGCAGTATTTT. Protein product: CASSWASDIVDTQYF.

This clonotype was observed a few times. This chain links TRBV12-3 or TRBV12-4 with TRBJ2-5; D is perhaps TRBD1 (6 bases). Trimming shortened V by 6 bases and J by 2 bases, and 16 bases separated the two germline ends. This CDR3 comprises 15 residues. CDR3 in DNA: TGTGCCAGCAGAAGCCGGGACACCACTCAAGAGACCCAGTACTTC. Its translation: CASRSRDTTQETQYF.

A few counts support this clonotype. This chain connects TRBV27 to TRBJ2-7; a possible D gene is TRBD1 (6 bases). Germline V gene data show CDR1 as MNHEY and CDR2 as SMNVEV (reference sequence). CDR3 length: 14 amino acids. Trimming removed 5 bases from V and 6 bases from J, with 17 bases in between. The CDR3 nucleotides are TGTGCCAGCAGTCCGGGACAAATCAGGACCGAGCAGTACTTC. Its protein product is CASSPGQIRTEQYF.

In its sample, this clonotype was seen a few times. The chain uses TRBV5-4 and TRBJ1-1; 11 nucleotides align to TRBD1. Germline CDR1 SGHNT, CDR2 YYREEE (reference sequence). The CDR3 extends over 14 amino acids. The trim removed 3 bases at V and 4 bases at J, leaving 2 bases unmatched. The CDR3 reads CASSWTGGITEAFF. In nucleotides, the CDR3 is TGTGCCAGCAGCTGGACAGGGGGCATCACTGAAGCTTTCTTT.

V and J are TRBV12-3 or TRBV12-4 and TRBJ2-1; 10 bases fit TRBD2. This CDR3 contains 15 residues. The V segment lost 6 bases and the J segment 8 bases; nucleotides outside the gene matches: 10. The CDR3 DNA follows: TGTGCCAGCAGCCCGACGAGCGGGGGGGACGATGAGCAGTTCTTC. This gives the protein CASSPTSGGDDEQFF.

This clonotype was detected many times. The genes are TRBV25-1 and TRBJ2-7; 7 nucleotides align to TRBD2. V shed 5 bases, J shed 2 bases, and the junction held 9 bases outside the gene matches. The CDR3 has 15 amino acids. The V gene's germline CDR1 is MGHDK and CDR2 SYGVNS. The CDR3 spells CASSPLGGTTYEQYF. CDR3 DNA sequence: TGTGCCAGCAGTCCCCTGGGGGGGACCACCTACGAGCAGTACTTC.

This clonotype was counted only a few times. This chain connects TRBV7-9 to TRBJ1-6; D is possibly TRBD1 (5 bases). Germline CDR1 SEHNR, CDR2 FQNEAQ (reference sequence). The V end lost 1 base, the J end lost 10 bases, and 8 bases lay between the germline ends. The CDR3 totals 13 residues. In nucleotides, the CDR3 is TGTGCCAGCAGCTTAGGGGACGGATCACCCCTCCACTTT. It codes for CASSLGDGSPLHF.

This clonotype was seen at least ten times. The rearrangement links TRBV12-3 or TRBV12-4 to TRBJ1-5, with a possible D match to TRBD1 (6 bases). V dropped 6 bases and J dropped 3 bases, with 12 bases sitting between them. The length of the CDR3 is 14 residues. DNA for the CDR3: TGTGCCAGCAGGAACAGGGATCCCAATCAGCCCCAGCATTTT. The encoded protein is CASRNRDPNQPQHF.

This clonotype occurred once. Possible read error: a much larger clone is one base away. The genes are TRBV29-1 and TRBJ2-1; D gene unclear. This CDR3 spans 15 amino acids. The V gene's germline CDR1 is SQVTM and CDR2 ANQGSEA. CDR3 sequence: CSVEDLDSWYNEQLF. The CDR3 DNA reads as TGCAGCGTTGAAGATCTGGATAGCTGGTACAATGAGCAGCTCTTC.

This clonotype was counted many times. V is TRBV4-3 and J is TRBJ2-1, with TRBD2 identical over 10 bases. Germline CDR1 is LGHNA and CDR2 is YSLEER. V was clipped by 3 bases and J by 15 bases; unmatched bases: 17. The CDR3 sequence is 16 residues long. This chain's CDR3 is CASSQELGLAGAGGFF. The CDR3 coding sequence is TGCGCCAGCAGCCAGGAATTAGGGCTAGCGGGGGCCGGGGGGTTCTTC.

The chain links TRBV6-5 to TRBJ1-1; TRBD1 aligns across 7 bases. The CDR3 totals 13 residues. V gave up 6 bases and J gave up 6 bases; unmatched junction bases: 7. Looked up from germline, CDR1 is MNHEY and CDR2 is SVGAGI. CDR3 region: CASRRDRAAEAFF. CDR3 in DNA: TGTGCCAGCAGACGCGACAGGGCGGCTGAAGCTTTCTTT.

The chain links TRBV27 to TRBJ2-3, with TRBD2 matching 11 bases. The CDR3 has 15 residues. V shed 7 bases and J 7 bases; nucleotides not matched to a gene: 10. Germline lookup yields CDR1 MNHEY and CDR2 SMNVEV (reference sequence). The CDR3 here is CASIQSTSGVYTQYF. The CDR3 nucleotides are TGTGCCAGCATCCAATCGACTAGCGGGGTGTATACGCAGTATTTT.

This clonotype showed up many times. The rearrangement joins TRBV12-3 or TRBV12-4 to TRBJ1-1, with D uncertain. Trimming pared 5 bases from V and 4 bases from J, leaving 14 bases between. The CDR3 has 14 amino acids. The CDR3 nucleotides read TGTGCCAGCAGTATGGACGGAGGAGGCACTGAAGCTTTCTTT. Translated, it gives CASSMDGGGTEAFF.

Only a few counts were recorded for this clonotype. The chain is built from TRBV28 and TRBJ2-5, with 12 bases that match TRBD1. From germline, CDR1 is MDHEN and CDR2 SYDVKM. The CDR3 is 19 amino acids. After removal of 6 bases from V and 1 base from J, the junction contained 15 bases not matched to a gene. The CDR3 DNA sequence: TGTGCCAGCAGGCAAAGGCGGGACAGGGGGCATGGGACCCAAGAGACCCAGTACTTC. It yields the protein CASRQRRDRGHGTQETQYF. Supplemented by reference TRBV28 and TRBJ2-5, the full variable domain reads DVKVTQSSRYLVKRTGEKVFLECVQDMDHENMFWYRQDPGLGLRLIYFSYDVKMKEKGDIPEGYSVSREKKERFSLILESASTNQTSMYLCASRQRRDRGHGTQETQYFGPGTRLLVL.

J is TRBJ1-1 and V is TRBV30; D call uncertain. This CDR3 has 13 amino acids. The V end lost 0 bases, the J end lost 7 bases, and 12 bases lay between the germline ends. Germline CDR1 is GTSNPN and CDR2 is SVGIG (reference sequence). CDR3 nucleotide sequence: TGTGCCTGGAGTGTAGATCGGGCTGTTGAAGCTTTCTTT. Translation: CAWSVDRAVEAFF.

This clonotype was recorded a few times. The rearrangement links TRBV7-8 to TRBJ2-1, with 9 nucleotides matching TRBD2. Trimming at V came to 7 bases and at J to 3 bases, leaving 10 bases not matched to a gene. The V gene's germline CDR1 is SGHVS and CDR2 FQNEAQ. CDR3 length equals 16 residues. The CDR3 is CASTKTSGPYYNEQFF. Written as DNA, the CDR3 is TGTGCCAGCACCAAAACTAGCGGGCCATACTACAATGAGCAGTTCTTC.

Turning to this clonotype: This clone may be a read error of a much larger clone one base away. The chain employs TRBV27 and TRBJ2-7, with 11 bases matching TRBD1. CDR3 length: 14 residues. The germline gives CDR1 MNHEY, CDR2 SMNVEV (reference sequence). CDR3 amino acids: CARSWTGGHHEQYF. The CDR3 DNA reads as TGTGCCCGCAGTTGGACAGGGGGCCACCACGAGCAGTACTTC.

A note on this clonotype: The junction departs from germline at one end; a sequencing error may be responsible. The chain recombines TRBV7-9 with TRBJ1-5; D might be TRBD1 (5 bases). CDR1 SEHNR and CDR2 FQNEAQ come from the germline V gene (reference sequence). The CDR3 has 14 residues. The CDR3 spells CASSDDSLNQPRHF. Here the CDR3 DNA reads TGCGCCAGCAGCGACGACAGCCTCAATCAGCCCCGGCATTTT.

Comment on this clonotype: The conserved final phenylalanine or tryptophan is absent from the CDR3, which likely points to a read error. No DNA is shown, since the ends of the CDR3 on it are uncertain; the CDR3 is the one TCRdb lists. V gene TRBV20-1 combines with J gene TRBJ2-7; no check of the table's D call, TRBD2, against the DNA was made. Germline CDR1 is DFQATT and CDR2 is SNEGSKA (reference sequence). The CDR3 extends over 13 residues, inclusive of both ends. CDR3 loop: CSARLAVTYEQHI.

About this clonotype itself: A read error may account for a junction end that differs from germline. The chain links TRBV13 to TRBJ2-7; D is ambiguous. In germline, CDR1 is PRHDT, CDR2 FYEKMQ (reference sequence). The CDR3 has 13 amino acids. The CDR3: CAGSLAGSYEQYF. As DNA, the CDR3 is TGTGCCGGCAGCTTAGCCGGATCCTACGAGCAGTACTTC. The whole variable domain, remainder taken from reference TRBV13 and TRBJ2-7, is AAGVIQSPRHLIKEKRETATLKCYPIPRHDTVYWYQQGPGQDPQFLISFYEKMQSDKGSIPDRFSAQQFSDYHSELNMSSLELGDSALYFCAGSLAGSYEQYFGPGTRLTVT.

This clonotype was counted at least ten times. The gene calls are TRBV7-9 and TRBJ2-3; 7 nucleotides align to TRBD2. This CDR3 spans 19 amino acids. CDR1 and CDR2 from the germline V gene are SEHNR and FQNEAQ (reference sequence). Trimming removed 0 bases from V and 3 bases from J; junction bases left unmatched: 15. CDR3 sequence reads: CASSLAHREWEGTTDTQYF. The DNA for the CDR3 is TGTGCCAGCAGCTTAGCCCACCGGGAGTGGGAGGGCACGACAGATACGCAGTATTTT.

In this sample, this clonotype turned up once. A much larger clonotype is one base distant, so this may be a read error. This rearrangement joins TRBV7-9 to TRBJ2-1; TRBD2 aligns across 7 bases. Looked up from germline, CDR1 is SEHNR and CDR2 is FQNEAQ (reference sequence). The CDR3 is made up of 14 amino acids. CDR3 sequence (DNA): TGTGCCAGCACGGGAGCGGGGAGGTCGAATGAGCAGCTCTTC. This translates into CASTGAGRSNEQLF. Together with reference TRBV7-9 and TRBJ2-1, the CDR3 gives the full variable domain: DTGVSQNPRHKITKRGQNVTFRCDPISEHNRLYWYRQTLGQGPEFLTYFQNEAQLEKSRLLSDRFSAERPKGSFSTLEIQRTEQGDSAMYLCASTGAGRSNEQLFGPGTRLTVL.

This clonotype was recorded a few times. CDR3 residues: CASSQGHTVTYEQYF. CDR3 DNA: TGCGCCAGCAGCCAGGGACACACAGTCACCTACGAGCAGTACTTC. This sequence joins TRBV4-1 and TRBJ2-7, with a weak D call TRBD1 (6 bases). The V gene lost 3 bases and the J gene lost 2 bases, with 14 bases spanning the gap. CDR1 is MGHRA, CDR2 YSYEKL, per germline. This CDR3 is 15 amino acids long.

This clonotype was observed many times. This sequence joins TRBV7-9 and TRBJ2-5, with a weak D call TRBD2 (5 bases). V dropped 8 bases and J dropped 1 base, with 8 bases sitting between them. The CDR3 extends over 12 amino acids. The germline V gene encodes CDR1 SEHNR and CDR2 FQNEAQ (reference sequence). CDR3 sequence reads: CASLGVQETQYF. The CDR3, as DNA: TGTGCCAGCCTCGGGGTCCAAGAGACCCAGTACTTC.

The table lists this clonotype with a few counts. DNA for the CDR3: TGCGCCAGCAGCTTGGAATCCCCTACAGGGAGAGGCTACACCTTC. Translating gives CASSLESPTGRGYTF. The chain uses TRBV5-1 and TRBJ1-2; possible D gene TRBD1, 6 bases. Looked up from germline, CDR1 is SGHRS and CDR2 is YFSETQ. V was shortened by 0 bases and J by 8 bases, with 17 bases between the two germline ends. The CDR3 contains 15 residues.